Presented here are 9 T cell receptor beta chains from one specimen sequenced in a study of blood T cell repertoires in COVID-19. Sequenced by immunoSEQ multiplex PCR; TCRdb stores in-frame clones only, minus some. The sample lists approximately 150,000 clones; around 79% were seen once. The sample consisted of peripheral blood. Source of these receptors: a woman aged 60 to 75 with COVID-19, enrolled during active disease.

Only a few counts were recorded for this clone. V gene TRBV5-6 combines with J gene TRBJ1-1; D not certain. The CDR3 loop spans 14 amino acids. Germline V gene sequence: CDR1 SGHDT, CDR2 YYEEEE. V was clipped by 4 bases and J by 4 bases, with 14 bases between them. The CDR3 loop is CASSHAGVATEAFF. DNA of the CDR3: TGTGCCAGCAGCCACGCCGGGGTAGCCACTGAAGCTTTCTTT.

V usage is TRBV29-1 and J usage is TRBJ2-1; 10 bases are a match to TRBD2. The CDR3 loop spans 14 amino acids. Unmatched junction bases numbered 5, after V lost 2 bases and J lost 7 bases. In germline, CDR1 is SQVTM, CDR2 ANQGSEA. DNA of the CDR3: TGCAGCGTTGAAAGAGCGGGAGGGCTTAATGAGCAGTTCTTC. This sequence encodes CSVERAGGLNEQFF.

This clone came up once. DNA of the CDR3: TGTGCCAGCAGCTTATCCACCAGCGGGGGAAACACCATATATTTT. Its translation is CASSLSTSGGNTIYF. V is TRBV7-6 and J is TRBJ1-3; the D is unclear. Trimming pared 2 bases from V and 4 bases from J, leaving 12 bases between. Germline V gives CDR1 SGHVS, CDR2 FNYEAQ. The CDR3 extends over 15 amino acids.

The chain is built from TRBV2 and TRBJ2-2; D uncertain. Trimming removed 6 bases from V and 3 bases from J, with 11 bases in between. The CDR3 has 14 amino acids. The germline CDR1 and CDR2 sequences are SNHLY and FYNNEI. CDR3 nucleotide sequence: TGTGCCAGCAGATATGGGCCGGACACCGGGGAGCTGTTTTTT. It specifies CASRYGPDTGELFF.

At least ten counts were recorded for this clone. The chain recombines TRBV6-5 with TRBJ2-5, with TRBD2 matching over 10 bases. The CDR3 sequence is 15 residues long. CDR1 and CDR2 (germline): MNHEY, SVGAGI. V shed 6 bases and J 4 bases; nucleotides not matched to a gene: 8. The CDR3 DNA sequence: TGTGCCAGCAGCAACAGCGGGGGGGCCGGAGAGACCCAGTACTTC. This translates into CASSNSGGAGETQYF.

The CDR3 protein is CASSLGSGTHSYNEQFF. Written as DNA, the CDR3 is TGTGCCAGCAGCTTAGGCTCCGGGACACACTCCTACAATGAGCAGTTCTTC. The chain recombines TRBV7-9 with TRBJ2-1; TRBD1 is a possible D gene (6 bases). The CDR3 is 17 amino acids. V was pared by 1 base and J by 0 bases, with 13 bases between. CDR1 is SEHNR and CDR2 is FQNEAQ in the germline V gene (reference sequence).

The chain combines TRBV6-5 with TRBJ1-2, with 7 bases fitting TRBD1. The CDR3 has 13 residues. V was clipped by 6 bases and J by 8 bases; unmatched bases: 9. Germline CDR1 is MNHEY and CDR2 is SVGAGI. In DNA form, the CDR3 reads TGTGCCAGCAGGGGGGGACAGCAGCAAGGCTACACCTTC. It specifies CASRGGQQQGYTF.

This chain connects TRBV9 to TRBJ2-3, with 12 bases fitting TRBD2. The ends lost 4 bases at V and 3 bases at J; junction bases unmatched: 15. Germline V gene sequence: CDR1 SGDLS, CDR2 YYNGEE. The CDR3 consists of 19 residues. CDR3 sequence: CASSTPSGGVPLSTDTQYF. In DNA, the CDR3 is TGTGCCAGCAGCACCCCTAGCGGGGGGGTACCCCTCAGTACAGATACGCAGTATTTT. Filled out from reference TRBV9 and TRBJ2-3, the complete variable domain reads DSGVTQTPKHLITATGQRVTLRCSPRSGDLSVYWYQQSLDQGLQFLIQYYNGEERAKGNILERFSAQQFPDLHSELNLSSLELGDSALYFCASSTPSGGVPLSTDTQYFGPGTRLTVL.

The rearrangement joins TRBV6-5 to TRBJ1-2; D uncertain. CDR1 is MNHEY and CDR2 is SVGAGI in the germline V gene. Trimming stripped 10 bases from V and 2 bases from J, with 8 bases between. CDR3 length: 11 residues. CDR3 nucleotides: TGTGCCACCGACGGGAACTATGGCTACACCTTC. Translating it yields CATDGNYGYTF.